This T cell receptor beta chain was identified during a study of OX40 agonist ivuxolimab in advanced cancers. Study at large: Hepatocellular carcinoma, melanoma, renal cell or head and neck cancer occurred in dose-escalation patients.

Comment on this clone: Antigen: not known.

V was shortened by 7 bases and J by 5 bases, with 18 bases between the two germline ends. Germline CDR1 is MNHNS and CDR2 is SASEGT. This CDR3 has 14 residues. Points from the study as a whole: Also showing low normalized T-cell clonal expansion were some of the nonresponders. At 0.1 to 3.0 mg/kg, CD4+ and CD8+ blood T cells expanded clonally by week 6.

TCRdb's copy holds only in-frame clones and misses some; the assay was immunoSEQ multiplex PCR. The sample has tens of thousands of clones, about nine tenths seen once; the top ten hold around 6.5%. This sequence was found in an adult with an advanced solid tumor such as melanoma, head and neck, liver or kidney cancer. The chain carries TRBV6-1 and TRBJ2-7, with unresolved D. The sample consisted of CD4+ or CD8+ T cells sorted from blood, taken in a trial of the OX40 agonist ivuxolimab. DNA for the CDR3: TGTGCCAGCATTTCCCTCTCTGGATCGCACGAGCAGTACTTC. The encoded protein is CASISLSGSHEQYF.